One sample yielded the 18 T cell receptor beta chains listed below, sequenced in a study of T-cell reconstitution after alpha-beta-depleted transplantation in children. Construction of the TCRbeta library involved unique molecular identifiers. TCRdb ran MiXCR on the PCR reads and lists one entry per CDR3 protein. Among 70,000 to 95,000 distinct CDR3 sequences listed, more than 9% were seen once. The sequencing here drew on PBMCs from the stem cell graft donor, taken from the stem cell graft. Receptor source: a human donor who donated a stem cell graft to a child with inherited bone marrow failure.

This clonotype was seen once. The gene calls are TRBV7-3 and TRBJ1-2, with D possibly matching TRBD1 (5 bases). The CDR3 length is 14 residues. Germline CDR1 is SGHTA and CDR2 is FQGTGA. The V end lost 4 bases, the J end lost 5 bases, and 14 bases lay between the germline ends. The CDR3 nucleotides are TGTGCCAGCAGCTCGGGTCCGGAGGGGTATGGCTACACCTTC. The encoded protein is CASSSGPEGYGYTF.

Ten or more counts support this clonotype. The genes are TRBV4-3 and TRBJ2-1; 10 bases map to TRBD2. Unmatched junction bases numbered 6, after V lost 4 bases and J lost 6 bases. Germline V gene lookup returns CDR1 LGHNA and CDR2 YSLEER. The CDR3 length is 15 residues. CDR3 nucleotide sequence: TGCGCCAGCAGCCCTTGGATAGCGGGGGGCAATGAGCAGTTCTTC. Protein sequence: CASSPWIAGGNEQFF.

This clonotype was seen many times. The rearrangement joins TRBV6-2 or TRBV6-3 to TRBJ1-1; D is perhaps TRBD1 (5 bases). Trimming shortened V by 7 bases and J by 0 bases, and 12 bases separated the two germline ends. The germline V gene encodes CDR1 MNHEY and CDR2 SVGEGT. This CDR3 is 14 amino acids long. CDR3 sequence (DNA): TGTGCCAGCACTCGGTTACAGGTGAACACTGAAGCTTTCTTT. Residues: CASTRLQVNTEAFF.

The gene calls are TRBV20-1 and TRBJ1-5; D is unresolved. V was cut by 0 bases and J by 6 bases, with 15 bases left in between. The CDR3 covers 15 residues. CDR1 and CDR2 from the germline V gene are DFQATT and SNEGSKA (reference sequence). DNA of the CDR3: TGCAGTGCTAGAGATTTTACACGGGCGGGTCAGCCCCAGCATTTT. Protein sequence: CSARDFTRAGQPQHF.

The sample holds many counts of this clonotype. The chain links TRBV6-2 or TRBV6-3 to TRBJ2-7; weak D call: TRBD1 (5 bases). The CDR3 is 13 residues long. Per the germline V gene, CDR1 is MNHEY and CDR2 is SVGEGT. V dropped 6 bases and J dropped 5 bases, with 14 bases sitting between them. CDR3 sequence (DNA): TGTGCCAGCAGGCGACAGAGTTTGCACGAGCAGTACTTC. It encodes CASRRQSLHEQYF.

This clonotype has at least ten counts. The chain has TRBV6-2 or TRBV6-3 and TRBJ1-1; the D is unclear. Germline CDR1 reads MNHEY; CDR2 reads SVGEGT. The V end lost 2 bases, the J end lost 2 bases, and 12 bases lay between the germline ends. The CDR3 loop spans 15 amino acids. Here the CDR3 reads CASSYQTSSNTEAFF. Written as DNA, the CDR3 is TGTGCCAGCAGTTACCAGACCTCCTCTAACACTGAAGCTTTCTTT.

This clonotype showed up just a few times. This rearrangement joins TRBV30 to TRBJ2-1; D may be TRBD1 (5 bases). This CDR3 has 14 amino acids. The V end lost 4 bases, the J end lost 4 bases, and 14 bases lay between the germline ends. Germline values: CDR1 GTSNPN, CDR2 SVGIG (reference sequence). For the CDR3, the DNA is TGTGCCTGGAAGGATGAACAGGTATACAATGAGCAGTTCTTC. Residues: CAWKDEQVYNEQFF.

This clonotype has at least ten counts. The chain employs TRBV5-1 and TRBJ2-2, with TRBD2 matching 9 bases. The V gene end was trimmed by 4 bases and the J gene end by 5 bases; junction bases not matched to a gene: 12. CDR1 is SGHRS, CDR2 YFSETQ, per germline. The CDR3 sequence is 17 residues long. In DNA, the CDR3 is TGCGCCAGCAGCGCGGGGGGGACGGATTCTGGGACCGGGGAGCTGTTTTTT. This encodes CASSAGGTDSGTGELFF.

V is TRBV3-1 and J is TRBJ2-1; TRBD2 is a possible D gene (6 bases). The CDR3 sequence is 13 residues long. From germline, CDR1 is LGHDT and CDR2 YNNKEL (reference sequence). V gave up 2 bases and J gave up 7 bases, with 9 bases separating them. CDR3 sequence: CASSQRDSNEQFF. The CDR3 DNA sequence: TGTGCCAGCAGCCAACGGGACTCGAATGAGCAGTTCTTC.

This clonotype has at least ten counts. The chain has TRBV7-9 and TRBJ1-1; TRBD1 matches 7 bases. Germline CDR1 and CDR2: SEHNR and FQNEAQ (reference sequence). The CDR3 length is 15 residues. The J segment lost 0 bases and the V segment lost 2 bases, leaving 3 bases of the junction unmatched. The CDR3 loop reads CASSLYGTVNTEAFF. The CDR3 DNA reads TGTGCCAGCAGCTTATACGGGACAGTGAACACTGAAGCTTTCTTT.

This clonotype was observed many times. The V call is TRBV7-9, the J call TRBJ2-2; D call uncertain. The germline V and J ends were trimmed by 3 bases and 1 base, with 6 bases remaining between them. This CDR3 region has 14 residues. Germline CDR1 is SEHNR and CDR2 is FQNEAQ (reference sequence). CDR3 in amino acids: CASSLSGNTGELFF. In DNA form, the CDR3 reads TGTGCCAGCAGCTTGTCAGGGAACACCGGGGAGCTGTTTTTT.

This clonotype showed up many times. The CDR3 sequence: CAITQDSNQPQHF. In DNA form, the CDR3 reads TGTGCCATCACACAGGATAGCAATCAGCCCCAGCATTTT. V is TRBV10-3 and J is TRBJ1-5, with D possibly TRBD1 on 5 matching bases. CDR3 size: 13 residues. Per the germline V gene, CDR1 is ENHRY and CDR2 is SYGVKD. The ends were cut back, 7 bases at V and 0 bases at J, with 7 bases in the middle.

This clonotype was seen ten or more times. The V call is TRBV29-1, the J call TRBJ2-7; 10 nucleotides line up with TRBD2. Germline V gene data show CDR1 as SQVTM and CDR2 as ANQGSEA. This CDR3 has 16 amino acids. Germline trimming cut 4 bases from V and 0 bases from J; bases unmatched to any gene: 9. The CDR3 region has the DNA TGCAGCGTTGTCTCCAGGACTAGCGGATCCTCCTACGAGCAGTACTTC. Amino acids: CSVVSRTSGSSYEQYF.

The chain joins TRBV4-3 to TRBJ2-3; D is tentatively TRBD1 or TRBD2 (6 bases each). Trimming left V 1 base short and J 0 bases short, with 14 bases between. This CDR3 contains 17 residues. CDR1 LGHNA and CDR2 YSLEER come from the germline V gene. This CDR3 reads CASSQGVGGGSTDTQYF. Here the CDR3 DNA reads TGCGCCAGCAGCCAAGGTGTCGGAGGGGGAAGCACAGATACGCAGTATTTT.

The chain combines TRBV28 with TRBJ1-3, with 7 nucleotides matching TRBD1. Per the germline V gene, CDR1 is MDHEN and CDR2 is SYDVKM. J lost 6 bases, V lost 5 bases, and 10 bases had no gene match. CDR3 size: 15 residues. DNA of the CDR3: TGTGCCAGCAGTGACCCCGACAGGGTCGAAAACACCATATATTTT. Its translation: CASSDPDRVENTIYF.

This clonotype was seen a handful of times. The J gene is TRBJ1-3, the V gene TRBV7-2; D remains unclear. CDR3 length: 15 residues. CDR1 and CDR2 (germline): SGHTA, FQGNSA. With 3 bases removed from V and 7 bases from J, the gap between germline ends came to 16 bases. CDR3 DNA: TGTGCCAGCAGCTTCGAGCTAAGTACACGGAACACCATATATTTT. Amino acid sequence: CASSFELSTRNTIYF.

This clonotype was recorded many times. J is TRBJ1-4 and V is TRBV5-1; 9 nucleotides align to TRBD1. Germline V gene data show CDR1 as SGHRS and CDR2 as YFSETQ. The CDR3 spans 16 residues. Trimming at V came to 0 bases and at J to 8 bases, leaving 8 bases not matched to a gene. The CDR3 nucleotides read TGCGCCAGCAGCTTGGGATTGGGACAGGGAGAAGAAAAACTGTTTTTT. Translated, it gives CASSLGLGQGEEKLFF.

This rearrangement joins TRBV11-1 to TRBJ2-7; tentatively, D is TRBD2 (5 bases). The CDR3 extends over 16 amino acids. From germline, CDR1 is SGHAT and CDR2 FQDESV (reference sequence). Between the trimmed V and J ends, which lost 1 base and 0 bases, there was a span of 13 bases. In DNA, the CDR3 is TGTGCCAGCAGCTTAGGAGGGAGCGGTGCCTCCTACGAGCAGTACTTC. It translates to CASSLGGSGASYEQYF.